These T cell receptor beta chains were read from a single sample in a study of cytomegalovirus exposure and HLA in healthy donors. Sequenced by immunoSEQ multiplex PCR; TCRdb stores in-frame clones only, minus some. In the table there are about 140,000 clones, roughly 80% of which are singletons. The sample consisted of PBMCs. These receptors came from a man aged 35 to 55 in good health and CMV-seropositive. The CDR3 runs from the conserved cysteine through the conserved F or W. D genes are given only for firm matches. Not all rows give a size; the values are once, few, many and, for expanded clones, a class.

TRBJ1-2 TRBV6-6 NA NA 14 TGTGCCAGCAGTTTATTCGGGGGGAACTATGGCTACACCTTC CASSLFGGNYGYTF
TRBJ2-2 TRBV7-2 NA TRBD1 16 TGTGCCAGCAGCTTAGTGGGACAGGGGGACGCCGGGGAGCTGTTTTTT CASSLVGQGDAGELFF
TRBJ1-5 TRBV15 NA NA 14 TGTGCCACCAGCAGGGAGGGGTCGAGGCAGCCCCAGCATTTT CATSREGSRQPQHF
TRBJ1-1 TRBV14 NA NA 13 TGTGCCAGCAGCATCAATCCTAGAACTGAAGCTTTCTTT CASSINPRTEAFF
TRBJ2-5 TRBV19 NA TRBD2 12 TGTGCCAGTAAGCGGGATGGGGAGACCCAGTACTTC CASKRDGETQYF
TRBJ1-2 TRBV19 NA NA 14 TGTGCCAGTTTTCCTAGTATACGAGGGCATGGCTACACCTTC CASFPSIRGHGYTF
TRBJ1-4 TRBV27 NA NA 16 TGTGCCAGCAGTTTATCGACGACTTGGGCTAATGAAAAACTGTTTTTT CASSLSTTWANEKLFF
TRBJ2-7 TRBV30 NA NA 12 TGTGCCTGGAGGGGTTTCGGGGGCGAGCAGTACTTC CAWRGFGGEQYF
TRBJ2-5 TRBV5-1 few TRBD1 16 TGCGCCAGCAGCCCCATGGGACAGGGGGGGAGAGAGACCCAGTACTTC CASSPMGQGGRETQYF
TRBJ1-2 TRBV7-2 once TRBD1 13 TGTGCCGACTCAGACAGGGCTAACTATGGCTACACCTTC CADSDRANYGYTF
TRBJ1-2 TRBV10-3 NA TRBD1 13 TGTGCCATCAGGGCCTCGACAGGGGCTGGCTACACCTTC CAIRASTGAGYTF
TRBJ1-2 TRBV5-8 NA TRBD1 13 TGTGCCAGCAGCTATGGGACAGTCTATGGCTACACCTTC CASSYGTVYGYTF
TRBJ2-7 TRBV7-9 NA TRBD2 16 TGTGCCAGCAGCGCGGCGAGGGGACTAGCATCCTACGAGCAGTACTTC CASSAARGLASYEQYF
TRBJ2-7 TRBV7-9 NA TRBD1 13 TGTGCCAGCAGAGAAACAGGGGGCGGCGAGCAGTACTTC CASRETGGGEQYF